Shown below are 9 T cell receptor beta chains from a single sample sequenced in a study of T cell responses to AZD1222 COVID-19 vaccine. The assay was immunoSEQ multiplex PCR, and TCRdb's table has in-frame clones only and misses some. The table has some 99,000 clones, 87% seen once. This specimen was peripheral blood, taken 28 days after the second AZD1222 dose. These receptors all come from an adult who received the AZD1222 COVID-19 vaccine.

The V call is TRBV7-6, the J call TRBJ2-7; the match to TRBD2 covers 10 bases. Germline CDR1 and CDR2: SGHVS and FNYEAQ. The CDR3 consists of 16 residues. V was pared by 1 base and J by 1 base, with 4 bases of the junction left unmatched. Here the CDR3 DNA reads TGTGCCAGCAGCTTAGTAAGCGGGGGGGTATCCTACGAGCAGTACTTC. Its protein product is CASSLVSGGVSYEQYF.

The V gene is TRBV23-1, the J gene TRBJ1-1, with TRBD1 as a possible D gene (6 bases). TRBV23-1 falls under the ORF class, with uncertain function. The CDR3 length is 16 residues. V lost 2 bases and J 5 bases, leaving 18 bases between the germline ends. The CDR3 DNA follows: TGCGCCAGCAGTCAACCCAGGACAGTGGGGGATACTGAAGCTTTCTTT. This translates into CASSQPRTVGDTEAFF.

The CDR3 nucleotides read TGTGCCAGCAGCCTGGACAGTTCCCACCTTAACTATGGCTACACCTTC. Encoded protein: CASSLDSSHLNYGYTF. The J gene is TRBJ1-2, the V gene TRBV7-9; D is perhaps TRBD1 (6 bases). The V end was cut by 5 bases, the J end by 1 base, with 17 bases between. This CDR3 is built from 16 residues. Germline CDR1 and CDR2: SEHNR and FQNEAQ (reference sequence).

The CDR3 region has the DNA TGTGCCAGCACCTTCCCGGGGGACGAGCAGTACTTC. Translated: CASTFPGDEQYF. The gene calls are TRBV28 and TRBJ2-7, with a possible D match to TRBD2 (6 bases). The V and J ends lost 7 bases and 5 bases respectively, with 12 bases between them. Per germline, CDR1 MDHEN and CDR2 SYDVKM. The CDR3 consists of 12 residues.

The V call is TRBV7-2, the J call TRBJ1-1, with TRBD1 identical over 7 bases. Germline lookup yields CDR1 SGHTA and CDR2 FQGNSA. The CDR3 extends over 15 amino acids. The junction had 12 bases not matched to a gene; V was cut back by 7 bases and J by 4 bases. CDR3 sequence (DNA): TGTGCCAGCACCACCAATAGGGGGCTGGCCACTGAAGCTTTCTTT. Amino acids: CASTTNRGLATEAFF.

The chain joins TRBV5-6 to TRBJ2-6; D may be TRBD2 (5 bases). CDR3 length equals 18 residues. The germline V and J ends were trimmed by 4 bases and 0 bases, with 17 bases remaining between them. Germline CDR1 SGHDT, CDR2 YYEEEE. The CDR3 nucleotides are TGTGCCAGCAGCACGCCTACGGCGGGTTACTCTGGGGCCAACGTCCTGACTTTC. The encoded protein is CASSTPTAGYSGANVLTF.

This clone appeared once. The rearrangement joins TRBV5-1 to TRBJ1-3; D gene ambiguous. Germline-derived CDR1 and CDR2 are SGHRS and YFSETQ. The V end was cut by 0 bases, the J end by 3 bases, with 13 bases between. The CDR3 spans 16 residues. CDR3 DNA sequence: TGCGCCAGCAGCTTGGCCTCGGGAGTCGGTGGAAACACCATATATTTT. Translating it yields CASSLASGVGGNTIYF.

The genes are TRBV27 and TRBJ2-5; a weak D match, TRBD1 (5 bases). V gave up 5 bases and J gave up 3 bases, with 22 bases separating them. Germline V gene data show CDR1 as MNHEY and CDR2 as SMNVEV (reference sequence). CDR3 length equals 17 residues. In DNA form, the CDR3 reads TGTGCCAGCAGTAAAATGGCCGGACACCTTAATGAAGAGACCCAGTACTTC. It is translated as CASSKMAGHLNEETQYF.

This clone was counted a single time. This chain joins TRBV5-5 and TRBJ2-5; 7 bases line up with TRBD1. Germline assignment: CDR1 SGHKS and CDR2 YYEKEE (reference sequence). This CDR3 is 13 amino acids long. J lost 5 bases, V lost 3 bases, and 4 bases had no gene match. For the CDR3, the DNA is TGTGCCAGCAGCTGGGGACAGCGCGAGACCCAGTACTTC. Translation gives CASSWGQRETQYF.